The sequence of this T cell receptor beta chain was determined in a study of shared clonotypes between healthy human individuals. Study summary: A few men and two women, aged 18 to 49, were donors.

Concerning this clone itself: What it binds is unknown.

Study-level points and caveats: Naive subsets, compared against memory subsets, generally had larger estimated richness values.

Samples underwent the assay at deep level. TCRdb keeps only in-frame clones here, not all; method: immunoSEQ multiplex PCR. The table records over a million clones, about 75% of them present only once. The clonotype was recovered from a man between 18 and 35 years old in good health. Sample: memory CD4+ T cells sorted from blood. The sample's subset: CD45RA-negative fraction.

Here the CDR3 reads CASSLAGGRQETQYF. CDR3 DNA: TGTGCCAGCAGCTTAGCGGGGGGGCGGCAAGAGACCCAGTACTTC. The chain recombines TRBV11-2 with TRBJ2-5; 8 bases fit TRBD2. This CDR3 region has 15 residues. V gave up 1 base and J gave up 2 bases; unmatched junction bases: 3. CDR1 and CDR2 from the germline V gene are SGHAT and FQNNGV.